These T cell receptor beta chains were read from a single sample in a study of graft-versus-host responses after intestinal transplantation. TCRdb's copy holds only in-frame clones and misses some; the assay was immunoSEQ multiplex PCR. This table holds roughly 99,000 clones, roughly 82% found once. The sample was PBMCs, taken 255 days after intestinal transplant. The receptors were sampled from a human patient who received an intestinal transplant, so some T cells may come from the graft donor. The CDR3 runs from the conserved cysteine through the conserved F or W. Fields, in order: V gene, CDR3 protein.

V gene: TRBV2
CDR3 protein: CASSESLAGPQETQYF

V gene: TRBV6-1
CDR3 protein: CATVLAESYNEQFF

V gene: TRBV2
CDR3 protein: CASSDRSNNEKLFF

V gene: TRBV6-1
CDR3 protein: CASSEARLVSEQYF

V gene: TRBV29-1
CDR3 protein: CSVGLAEKETQYF

V gene: TRBV5-8
CDR3 protein: CASSPPPGLRTIYF

V gene: TRBV19
CDR3 protein: CASSPLAGAYEQYF

V gene: TRBV30
CDR3 protein: CAWSVGKYNEKLFF

V gene: TRBV10-3
CDR3 protein: CAIKRGANYGYTF

V gene: TRBV20-1
CDR3 protein: CSAWTSAGYTF

V gene: TRBV10-3
CDR3 protein: CAISEGQGAETQYF

V gene: TRBV10-3
CDR3 protein: CAIKTSGGDTQYF

V gene: TRBV27
CDR3 protein: CASSKESRGETQYF

V gene: TRBV2
CDR3 protein: CASSEGRVDEQYF

V gene: TRBV28
CDR3 protein: CASSEGGTNNEQFF

V gene: TRBV5-4
CDR3 protein: CASSLGAVNTEAFF

V gene: TRBV11-3
CDR3 protein: CASSLTKGPEETQYF

V gene: TRBV7-2
CDR3 protein: CASSLDAGYSYEQYF

V gene: TRBV5-1
CDR3 protein: CASSLNPGQGYGYTF

V gene: TRBV4-3
CDR3 protein: CASSQSRGNYGYTF

V gene: TRBV11-1
CDR3 protein: CASSGQGFFNEQFF

V gene: TRBV6-1
CDR3 protein: CASGKGDSEKLFF

V gene: TRBV28
CDR3 protein: CASSLGGALGNTEAFF

V gene: TRBV5-1
CDR3 protein: CASSLDKRVYGYTF

V gene: TRBV2
CDR3 protein: CASSGGIYNEQFF

V gene: TRBV5-6
CDR3 protein: CASSRLGTSGTGELFF

V gene: TRBV7-9
CDR3 protein: CASSNRDRVEKLFF

V gene: TRBV18
CDR3 protein: CASSRYTDTQYF

V gene: TRBV7-8
CDR3 protein: CASSLVSETQYF

V gene: TRBV10-3
CDR3 protein: CAISEGGESTEAFF

V gene: TRBV28
CDR3 protein: CASSLWVGRVNQPQHF

V gene: TRBV15
CDR3 protein: CATSRERAGASPSNEQFF

V gene: TRBV4-2
CDR3 protein: CASSQRPGGRASETQYF

V gene: TRBV14
CDR3 protein: CASSQAGGAGSAFF

V gene: TRBV28
CDR3 protein: CASSLQTGAPQETQYF

V gene: TRBV4-1
CDR3 protein: CASSQVPGQGATEAFF

V gene: TRBV7-6
CDR3 protein: CASSLGQGGGYTEAFF

V gene: TRBV28
CDR3 protein: CASSVGQGLYEQYF

V gene: TRBV19
CDR3 protein: CASRRSGQGASPLHF

V gene: TRBV27
CDR3 protein: CASSRNSGLAFFRDEQFF

V gene: TRBV5-4
CDR3 protein: CASSFTGGNEQFF

V gene: TRBV30
CDR3 protein: CAPSRGRHTEAFF

V gene: TRBV11-2
CDR3 protein: CASSLMGGSYNEQFF

V gene: TRBV9
CDR3 protein: CASSSPSAQGAGTGELFF

V gene: TRBV6-1
CDR3 protein: CASRENPDTQYF

V gene: TRBV5-1
CDR3 protein: CASRLQGGNEKLFF

V gene: TRBV5-6
CDR3 protein: CASSLEGPGNTIYF

V gene: TRBV10-3
CDR3 protein: CAISLPQQDENYGYTF